This TCR beta chain was sequenced for a study of blood T cells in healthy people across ages. Study-wide results and caveats: Age brought a roughly linear fall in TCR beta diversity measured per million T cells.

In the case of this clonotype: The antigen remains undetermined.

Germline values: CDR1 MNHEY, CDR2 SMNVEV (reference sequence). V lost 4 bases, J lost 8 bases, and 15 bases stayed unmatched. The CDR3 loop spans 16 amino acids. The use of a sample-barcoded 5' primer and a J-beta primer mix characterized a second PCR of about 6 to 11 cycles. One entry per CDR3 protein results from TCRdb running MiXCR on the 5' RACE reads. In the table there are hundreds of thousands of distinct CDR3 sequences, approximately 29% of which are singletons. The chain uses TRBV27 and TRBJ1-2; 8 bases agree with TRBD1. Source material: blood. This TCR was sampled from a woman older than 75 in good health. The DNA for the CDR3 is TGTGCCAGCAGTTATGGGTCGAGGACAGGGTGGAAAGGCTACACCTTC. Its translation is CASSYGSRTGWKGYTF.